This T cell receptor beta chain derives from a study of PD-1 blockade in classical Hodgkin lymphoma. Trimming took off 2 bases at V and 2 bases at J, with 7 bases between the two ends. From germline, CDR1 is SGHVS and CDR2 FNYEAQ. This CDR3 spans 14 amino acids. Time point reported: cycle 4 day 1 (C4D1), after 6 weeks of nivolumab. Every one of the patients relapsed after autologous stem cell transplantation (brentuximab vedotin exposure was variable). Sequencing was performed with immunoSEQ multiplex PCR; in TCRdb, only in-frame clones are kept and a portion is missing. The table lists over 25,000 clones, around 72% of them singletons. General study points: By cycle point C4D1, TCR diversity had risen significantly in CD4+ cells (but not CD8+ cells). Complete responders had baseline diversity similar to newly diagnosed patients. Lower baseline TCR diversity was reported for newly diagnosed patients than for healthy donors. Repertoire differences lack defined causes, possibly disease activity or prior therapy.

This clone occurred a few times. Its antigen remains unknown. Sequenced material: peripheral blood mononuclear cells (PBMCs), taken before the fourth cycle of nivolumab. V gene TRBV7-6 combines with J gene TRBJ2-1; D not certain. The source of this sequence is a human donor with classical Hodgkin lymphoma. The chain's CDR3 is CASSLSDPYNEQFF. The CDR3 coding sequence is TGTGCCAGCAGCTTAAGCGACCCCTACAATGAGCAGTTCTTC.